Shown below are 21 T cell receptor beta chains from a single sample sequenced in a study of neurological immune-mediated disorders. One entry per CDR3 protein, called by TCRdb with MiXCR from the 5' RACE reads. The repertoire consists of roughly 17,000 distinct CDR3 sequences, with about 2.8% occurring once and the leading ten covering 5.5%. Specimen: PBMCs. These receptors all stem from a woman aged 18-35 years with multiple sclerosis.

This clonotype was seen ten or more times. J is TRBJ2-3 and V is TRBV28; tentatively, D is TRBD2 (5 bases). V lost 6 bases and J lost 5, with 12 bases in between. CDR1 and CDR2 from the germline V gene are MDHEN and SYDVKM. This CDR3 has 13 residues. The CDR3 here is CASSLSRGDTQYF. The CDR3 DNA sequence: TGTGCCAGCAGCCTTTCACGGGGAGATACGCAGTATTTT.

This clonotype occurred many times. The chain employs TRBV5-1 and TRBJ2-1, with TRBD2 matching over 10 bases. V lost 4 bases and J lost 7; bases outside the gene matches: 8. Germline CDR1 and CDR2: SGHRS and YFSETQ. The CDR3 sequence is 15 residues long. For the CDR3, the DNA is TGCGCCAGCAGCCCCCTAGCGGGGGCCGGGAATGAGCAGTTCTTC. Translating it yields CASSPLAGAGNEQFF.

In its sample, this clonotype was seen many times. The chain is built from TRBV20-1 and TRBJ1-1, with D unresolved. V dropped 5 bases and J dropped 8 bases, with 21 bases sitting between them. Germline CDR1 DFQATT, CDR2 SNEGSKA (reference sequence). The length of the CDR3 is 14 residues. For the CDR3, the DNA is TGCAGTGCTCTTAAGGACCCTATCGGGTCAGAAGCTTTCTTT. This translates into CSALKDPIGSEAFF.

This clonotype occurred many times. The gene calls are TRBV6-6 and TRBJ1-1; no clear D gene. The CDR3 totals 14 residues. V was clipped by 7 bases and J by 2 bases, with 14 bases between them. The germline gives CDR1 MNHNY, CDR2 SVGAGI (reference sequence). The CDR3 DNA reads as TGTGCCAGCACCCTAACGAAGGTAAACACTGAAGCTTTCTTT. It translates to CASTLTKVNTEAFF.

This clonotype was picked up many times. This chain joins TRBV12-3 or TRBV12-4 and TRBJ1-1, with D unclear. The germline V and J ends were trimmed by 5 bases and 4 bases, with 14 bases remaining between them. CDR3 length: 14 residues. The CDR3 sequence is CASSRTYGSTEAFF. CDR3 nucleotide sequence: TGTGCCAGCAGTCGGACGTATGGGAGCACTGAAGCTTTCTTT.

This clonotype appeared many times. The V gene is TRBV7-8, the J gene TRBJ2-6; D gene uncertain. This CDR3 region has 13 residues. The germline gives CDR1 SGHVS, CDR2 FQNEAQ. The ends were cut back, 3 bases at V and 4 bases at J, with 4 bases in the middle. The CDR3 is CASSFAGANVLTF. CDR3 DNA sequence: TGTGCCAGCAGCTTTGCCGGGGCCAACGTCCTGACTTTC.

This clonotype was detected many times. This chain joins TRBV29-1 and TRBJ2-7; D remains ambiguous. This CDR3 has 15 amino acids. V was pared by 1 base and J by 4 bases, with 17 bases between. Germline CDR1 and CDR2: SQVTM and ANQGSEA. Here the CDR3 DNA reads TGCAGCGTTGAAGGTGGAAACCGGACGCCTTACGAGCAGTACTTC. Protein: CSVEGGNRTPYEQYF.

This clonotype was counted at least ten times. The CDR3 region is CASSDFGQNQAFF. The CDR3 bases are TGTGCCAGCAGCGACTTCGGACAGAACCAAGCTTTCTTT. The chain employs TRBV7-9 and TRBJ1-1; D might be TRBD1 (6 bases). The CDR3 extends over 13 amino acids. Germline V gives CDR1 SEHNR, CDR2 FQNEAQ (reference sequence). V was clipped by 5 bases and J by 9 bases, with 16 bases between them. The complete variable domain, with remaining parts taken from reference TRBV7-9 and TRBJ1-1, reads DTGVSQNPRHKITKRGQNVTFRCDPISEHNRLYWYRQTLGQGPEFLTYFQNEAQLEKSRLLSDRFSAERPKGSFSTLEIQRTEQGDSAMYLCASSDFGQNQAFFGQGTRLTVV.

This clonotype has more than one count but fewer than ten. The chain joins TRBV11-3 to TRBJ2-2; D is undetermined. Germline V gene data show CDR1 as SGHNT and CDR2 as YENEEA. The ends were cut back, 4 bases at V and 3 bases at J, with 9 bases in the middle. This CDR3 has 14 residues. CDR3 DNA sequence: TGTGCCAGCAGCTACCGGACGGACACCGGGGAGCTGTTTTTT. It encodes CASSYRTDTGELFF.

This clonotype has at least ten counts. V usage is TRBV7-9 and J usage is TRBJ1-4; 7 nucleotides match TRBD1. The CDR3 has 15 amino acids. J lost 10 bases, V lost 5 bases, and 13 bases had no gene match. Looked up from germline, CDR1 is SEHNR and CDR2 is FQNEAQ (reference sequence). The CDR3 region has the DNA TGTGCCAGCAGCCCCAGGCAGGGGGACGGAGGAAAACTGTTTTTT. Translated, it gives CASSPRQGDGGKLFF.

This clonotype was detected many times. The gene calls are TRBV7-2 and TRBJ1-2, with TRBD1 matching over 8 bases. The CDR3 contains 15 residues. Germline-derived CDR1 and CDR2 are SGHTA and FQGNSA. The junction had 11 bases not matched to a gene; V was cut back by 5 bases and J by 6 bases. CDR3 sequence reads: CASSVSGGAYNGYTF. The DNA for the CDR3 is TGTGCCAGCAGCGTCTCAGGGGGCGCTTATAATGGCTACACCTTC.

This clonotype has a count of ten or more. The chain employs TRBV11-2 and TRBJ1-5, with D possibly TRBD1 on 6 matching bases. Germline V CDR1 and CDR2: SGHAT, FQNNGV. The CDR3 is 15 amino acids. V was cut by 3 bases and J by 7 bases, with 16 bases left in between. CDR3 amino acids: CASSFGGGSGQPQHF. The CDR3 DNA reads TGTGCCAGCAGCTTCGGCGGGGGCTCAGGACAGCCCCAGCATTTT.

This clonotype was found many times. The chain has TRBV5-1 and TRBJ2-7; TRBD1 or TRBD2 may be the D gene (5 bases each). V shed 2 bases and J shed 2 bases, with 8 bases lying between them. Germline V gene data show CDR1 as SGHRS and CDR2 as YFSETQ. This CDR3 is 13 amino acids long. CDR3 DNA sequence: TGCGCCAGCAGCTTCGGGACGGCCTACGAGCAGTACGTC. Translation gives CASSFGTAYEQYV.

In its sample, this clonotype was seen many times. CDR3 loop: CASSSSPSEEKLFF. CDR3 bases: TGCGCCAGCAGCTCGTCCCCCTCTGAGGAAAAACTGTTTTTT. The gene calls are TRBV5-1 and TRBJ1-4; D ambiguous. The V end was cut by 3 bases, the J end by 8 bases, with 14 bases between. The V gene's germline CDR1 is SGHRS and CDR2 YFSETQ. The CDR3 is 14 residues long.

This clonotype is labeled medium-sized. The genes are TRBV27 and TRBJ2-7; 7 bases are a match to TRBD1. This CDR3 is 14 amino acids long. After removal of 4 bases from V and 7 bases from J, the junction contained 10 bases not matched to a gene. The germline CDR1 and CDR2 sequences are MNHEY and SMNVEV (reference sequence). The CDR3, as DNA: TGTGCCAGCAGTTCCTACAGGGGATTAGGAGAGCAGTACGTC. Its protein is CASSSYRGLGEQYV.

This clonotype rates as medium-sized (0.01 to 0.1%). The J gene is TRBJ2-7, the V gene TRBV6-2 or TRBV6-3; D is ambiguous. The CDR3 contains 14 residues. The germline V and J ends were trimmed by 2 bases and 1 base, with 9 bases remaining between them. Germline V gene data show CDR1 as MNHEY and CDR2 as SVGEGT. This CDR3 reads CASSYGSESYEQYV. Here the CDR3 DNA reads TGTGCCAGCAGTTACGGCAGCGAGTCCTACGAGCAGTACGTC.

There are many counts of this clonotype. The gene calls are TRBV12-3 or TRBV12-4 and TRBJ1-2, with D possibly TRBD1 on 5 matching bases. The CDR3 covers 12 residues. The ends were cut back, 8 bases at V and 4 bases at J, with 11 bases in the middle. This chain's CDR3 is CASSEGSYGYTF. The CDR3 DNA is TGTGCCAGCTCCGAGGGGTCCTATGGCTACACCTTC.

The chain's CDR3 is CASSEAGQLYEQYF. CDR3 in DNA: TGTGCCAGCAGCGAGGCGGGACAGCTCTACGAGCAGTACTTC. The chain is built from TRBV11-2 and TRBJ2-7, with TRBD1 as a possible D gene (7 bases). Germline CDR1 SGHAT, CDR2 FQNNGV. The CDR3 contains 14 residues. The germline V and J ends were trimmed by 5 bases and 3 bases, with 14 bases remaining between them.

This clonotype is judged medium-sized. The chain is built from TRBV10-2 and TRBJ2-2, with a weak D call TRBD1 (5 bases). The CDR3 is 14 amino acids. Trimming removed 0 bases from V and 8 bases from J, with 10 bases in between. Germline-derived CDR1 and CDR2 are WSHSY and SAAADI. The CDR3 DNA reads TGCGCCAGCAGTGAGTCGAGACAGATAGGGGAGCTGTTTTTT. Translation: CASSESRQIGELFF.

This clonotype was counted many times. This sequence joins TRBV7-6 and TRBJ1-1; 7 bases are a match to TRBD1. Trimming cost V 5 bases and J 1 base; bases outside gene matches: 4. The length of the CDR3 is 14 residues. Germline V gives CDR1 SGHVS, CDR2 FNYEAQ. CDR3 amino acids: CASSLGQRNTEAFF. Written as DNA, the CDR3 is TGTGCCAGCAGCCTGGGACAGAGGAACACTGAAGCTTTCTTT.

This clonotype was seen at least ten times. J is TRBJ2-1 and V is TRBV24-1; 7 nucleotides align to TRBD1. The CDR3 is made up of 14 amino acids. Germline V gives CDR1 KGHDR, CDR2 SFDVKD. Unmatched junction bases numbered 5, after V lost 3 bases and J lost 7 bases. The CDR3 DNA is TGTGCCACCAGTGATCACGACAGGGTGAATGAGCAGTTCTTC. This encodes CATSDHDRVNEQFF.